The rows below give T cell receptor beta chains drawn from one sample of a study of T cell changes during pregnancy in multiple sclerosis. Generated by immunoSEQ multiplex PCR, the TCRdb table keeps only in-frame clones and is missing some. In the table there are 39,000 or so clones, around 92% of which are singletons. The material sequenced was CD8+ T cells from peripheral blood mononuclear cells, taken after pregnancy. The receptors were gathered from a female donor with multiple sclerosis, enrolled in a pregnancy study. Both conserved end residues are part of each CDR3. Each record gives: CDR3 protein, CDR3 DNA, D gene, V gene, clone size, J gene. D genes are given only for firm matches. Size tells how often a clone was seen (once, few, many) or the class of an expanded clone, and some rows leave it out.

CASRGTSGNYEQYF	TGTGCCAGCAGAGGGACTAGCGGGAACTACGAGCAGTACTTC	TRBD2	TRBV27	.	TRBJ2-7
CASRGDRTTF	TGTGCCAGCAGGGGAGACCGTACTACTTTT	.	TRBV9	.	TRBJ2-3
CASSFLGFSSTDTQYF	TGTGCCAGCAGCTTTCTAGGCTTCTCTAGCACAGATACGCAGTATTTT	.	TRBV7-9	.	TRBJ2-3
CASSVTSRGFTDTQYF	TGTGCCAGCAGCGTCACTAGCCGGGGCTTCACAGATACGCAGTATTTT	.	TRBV5-6	once	TRBJ2-3
CATSRVEVTGRNSPLHF	TGTGCCACCAGCAGGGTTGAGGTGACAGGCCGTAATTCACCCCTCCACTTT	.	TRBV15	.	TRBJ1-6
CASSPGQGNTEAFF	TGTGCCAGCAGTCCCGGACAGGGAAACACTGAAGCTTTCTTT	TRBD1	TRBV6-5	few	TRBJ1-1
CATSRDRATYGYTF	TGTGCCACCAGCAGAGACAGGGCCACCTATGGCTACACCTTC	.	TRBV15	.	TRBJ1-2
CASHPGAGDGEQYF	TGTGCCAGCCACCCCGGGGCGGGAGATGGCGAGCAGTACTTC	TRBD2	TRBV6-5	.	TRBJ2-7
CASSQVGQENSPLHF	TGTGCCAGCAGCCAGGTGGGACAGGAGAATTCACCCCTCCACTTT	TRBD1	TRBV4-2	.	TRBJ1-6
CSSDRANGYTF	TGCAGTTCCGACAGGGCCAACGGCTACACCTTC	TRBD1	TRBV20-1	.	TRBJ1-2
CASTRGQGAETDTQYF	TGTGCCAGCACCCGGGGGCAGGGGGCGGAAACAGATACGCAGTATTTT	TRBD1	TRBV5-4	.	TRBJ2-3
CASSIVSSGTGELFF	TGTGCCAGTAGTATAGTCAGTAGCGGGACCGGGGAGCTGTTTTTT	TRBD2	TRBV19	.	TRBJ2-2
CASSLTGGIEQFF	TGTGCCAGCAGTTTGACAGGGGGGATTGAGCAGTTCTTC	TRBD1	TRBV27	.	TRBJ2-1
CASSQDSWDRPGGEQFF	TGTGCCAGCAGCCAAGATAGTTGGGACAGGCCCGGGGGTGAGCAGTTCTTC	TRBD1	TRBV14	.	TRBJ2-1
CASSKGASEAFF	TGTGCCAGCAGTAAAGGGGCCTCTGAAGCTTTCTTT	.	TRBV27	.	TRBJ1-1
CSVEQVPSGANVLTF	TGCAGCGTTGAGCAGGTGCCCTCTGGGGCCAACGTCCTGACTTTC	.	TRBV29-1	.	TRBJ2-6
CASSLGTGVSPLHF	TGTGCCAGCAGCTTGGGGACAGGGGTTTCACCCCTCCACTTT	TRBD1	TRBV5-6	.	TRBJ1-6
CASSLGRRTDGNQPQHF	TGCGCCAGCAGCTTAGGGAGGAGGACCGATGGCAATCAGCCCCAGCATTTT	.	TRBV5-1	.	TRBJ1-5
CASSMAGDHNSPLHF	TGTGCCAGTAGTATGGCAGGCGATCATAATTCACCCCTCCACTTT	.	TRBV19	.	TRBJ1-6
CASSIADRGPNEQYF	TGTGCCAGTAGTATAGCGGACAGGGGGCCCAACGAGCAGTACTTC	TRBD1	TRBV19	.	TRBJ2-7
CASSYSHSTEAFF	TGTGCCAGCAGTTACTCCCATAGCACTGAAGCTTTCTTT	.	TRBV6-5	once	TRBJ1-1
CATEGAANEKLFF	TGTGCCACCGAGGGGGCGGCTAATGAAAAACTGTTTTTT	TRBD1	TRBV15	.	TRBJ1-4
CASSPPSPRRDSPLHF	TGTGCCAGCTCACCCCCCTCTCCCAGGCGGGATTCGCCCCTCCACTTT	.	TRBV18	.	TRBJ1-6
CAESRDRSNQPQHF	TGCGCCGAGAGCCGGGACAGAAGCAATCAGCCCCAGCATTTT	TRBD1	TRBV23-1	.	TRBJ1-5
CASSLQGAVYEQYF	TGTGCCAGCAGCTTACAGGGGGCTGTCTACGAGCAGTACTTC	TRBD1	TRBV7-2	.	TRBJ2-7
CASSLTSGSYEQYF	TGTGCCAGCAGTTTAACTAGCGGCTCCTACGAGCAGTACTTC	TRBD2	TRBV28	once	TRBJ2-7
CASSVGGGLGQPQHF	TGTGCCAGCAGCGTAGGGGGGGGGTTAGGTCAGCCCCAGCATTTT	.	TRBV9	.	TRBJ1-5
CASSHPGGATNEKLFF	TGTGCCAGCAGCCACCCCGGTGGAGCAACTAATGAAAAACTGTTTTTT	.	TRBV7-9	.	TRBJ1-4
CASSVGTTSTDTQYF	TGTGCCAGCAGCGTCGGGACTACTAGCACAGATACGCAGTATTTT	TRBD2	TRBV9	.	TRBJ2-3
CARQGAVNYGYTF	TGTGCCAGACAGGGGGCAGTAAACTATGGCTACACCTTC	TRBD1	TRBV2	.	TRBJ1-2
CSVPLGGEQYF	TGCAGCGTCCCTCTCGGTGGCGAGCAGTACTTC	.	TRBV29-1	.	TRBJ2-7
CATSRVTGNEQYF	TGTGCCACCAGCAGAGTGACAGGCAACGAGCAGTACTTC	.	TRBV15	.	TRBJ2-7
CAISEAGGYYGYTF	TGTGCCATCAGTGAGGCCGGGGGTTACTATGGCTACACCTTC	.	TRBV10-3	.	TRBJ1-2
CASSQDRGGVEQYF	TGTGCCAGCAGCCAGGATAGGGGAGGGGTCGAGCAGTACTTC	TRBD2	TRBV4-2	.	TRBJ2-7
CASSFPLVGLEGNEQFF	TGTGCCAGCAGCTTTCCCTTGGTCGGACTAGAAGGCAATGAGCAGTTCTTC	TRBD2	TRBV7-9	.	TRBJ2-1
CASSWGIYYGYTF	TGCGCCAGCAGCTGGGGCATCTACTATGGCTACACCTTC	.	TRBV5-1	.	TRBJ1-2
CASSMTGTGELFF	TGTGCCAGTAGTATGACGGGGACCGGGGAGCTGTTTTTT	.	TRBV19	.	TRBJ2-2
CASSVGDSGSYGYTF	TGTGCCAGCAGCGTAGGAGACAGTGGGTCCTATGGCTACACCTTC	.	TRBV9	once	TRBJ1-2
CASSLKRESSYNEQFF	TGTGCCAGCAGCTTGAAGAGGGAGAGCTCCTACAATGAGCAGTTCTTC	.	TRBV5-4	.	TRBJ2-1
CASVGYINTEAFF	TGTGCCAGCGTCGGTTATATAAACACTGAAGCTTTCTTT	.	TRBV27	.	TRBJ1-1